The clone carrying this T cell receptor beta chain was seen only a few times. Its matching antigen is unknown. This entry is derived from a study of T-cell memory formation after mild COVID-19. Study results and caveats: The CD4+ clones that contracted clustered mainly within CM and EM, and the CD8+ clones concentrated in EMRA.

TCRdb ran MiXCR on the 5' RACE reads and lists one entry per CDR3 protein. This table holds approximately 200,000 distinct CDR3 sequences, 16% found once. The V segment lost 6 bases and the J segment 4 bases; nucleotides outside the gene matches: 7. This CDR3 comprises 14 residues. Germline loops: CDR1 MGHRA, CDR2 YSYEKL. The V call is TRBV4-1, the J call TRBJ2-3, with 7 bases matching TRBD1. The sample taken for sequencing was PBMCs or a T cell subset sorted from them (not recorded which). The sequence came from an adult woman who had mild COVID-19 (a few samples of this study predate the infection). Cell type and time point are not known. The CDR3 bases are TGCGCCAGCAGGCGAGACAGGGTAGCAGATACGCAGTATTTT. This translates into CASRRDRVADTQYF.